This T cell receptor beta chain was sequenced during a study of vaccination effects on CD4 cells after COVID-19. TCRdb keeps only in-frame clones here, not all; method: immunoSEQ multiplex PCR. The repertoire holds approximately 46,000 clones, with approximately 74% as singletons. This clone was counted only a few times. Its antigen is currently unknown. Per the germline V gene, CDR1 is MNHEY and CDR2 is SVGAGI. The CDR3 loop spans 15 amino acids. The junction had 7 bases not matched to a gene; V was cut back by 6 bases and J by 6 bases. Isolation of CD4+ T cells took place after about ten days of culture. IL-2 medium was substituted for half the medium on days 3 and 7.

The sequencing used CD4+ T cells from PBMCs cultured without peptide, collected before COVID-19 vaccination. The chain combines TRBV6-5 with TRBJ2-2; 10 bases align to TRBD1. This sequence was found in a human donor who had a prior SARS-CoV-2 infection. CDR3 DNA sequence: TGTGCCAGCAGAGCGGGACAGGGGTCTCCCGGGGAGCTGTTTTTT. It codes for CASRAGQGSPGELFF.